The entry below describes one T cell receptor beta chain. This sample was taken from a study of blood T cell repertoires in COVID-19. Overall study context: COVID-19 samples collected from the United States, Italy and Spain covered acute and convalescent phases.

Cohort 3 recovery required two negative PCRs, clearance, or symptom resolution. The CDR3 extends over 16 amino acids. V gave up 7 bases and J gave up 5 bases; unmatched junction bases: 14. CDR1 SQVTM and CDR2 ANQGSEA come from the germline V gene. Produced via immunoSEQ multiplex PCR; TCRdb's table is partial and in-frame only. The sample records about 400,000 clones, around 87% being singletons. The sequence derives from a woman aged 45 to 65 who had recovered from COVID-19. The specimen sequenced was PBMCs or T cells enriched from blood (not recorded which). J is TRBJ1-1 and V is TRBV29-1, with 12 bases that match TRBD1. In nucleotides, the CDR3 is TGCAGCGGCGGTCGTGGGACAGGGGGCGTTGGGACTGAAGCTTTCTTT. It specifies CSGGRGTGGVGTEAFF. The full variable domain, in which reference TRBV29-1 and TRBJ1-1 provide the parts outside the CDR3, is SAVISQKPSRDICQRGTSLTIQCQVDSQVTMMFWYRQQPGQSLTLIATANQGSEATYESGFVIDKFPISRPNLTFSTLTVSNMSPEDSSIYLCSGGRGTGGVGTEAFFGQGTRLTVV.